These T cell receptor beta chains were read from a single sample in a study of beta chain features in type 1 diabetes. The assay was immunoSEQ multiplex PCR, and TCRdb's table has in-frame clones only and misses some. This sample carries approximately 150,000 clones, just over 9% of them seen once, and the ten largest clones take roughly 2.5%. The sample was central memory CD4+ T cells from blood. These receptors all come from a woman aged 18-30 years in good health. Each CDR3 is given with its conserved first and last residue. D genes are given only for firm matches. Clone size is not always given. Where it is, it says once, few, many or a class for expanded clones.

j_call clone_size d_call v_call cdr3_aa cdr3_nt
TRBJ1-1 - TRBD1 TRBV11-3 CASSVDRDTEAFF TGTGCCAGCAGCGTCGACAGGGACACTGAAGCTTTCTTT
TRBJ1-2 few TRBD1 TRBV5-6 CASTYGQAYTF TGTGCCAGCACCTACGGACAGGCCTACACCTTC
TRBJ1-2 - TRBD1 TRBV5-6 CASSRTGGADYGYTF TGTGCCAGCAGCAGGACAGGGGGCGCGGACTATGGCTACACCTTC
TRBJ2-3 - TRBD2 TRBV7-2 CASSLALERGTDTQYF TGTGCCAGCAGCTTAGCGCTGGAGCGGGGTACAGATACGCAGTATTTT
TRBJ1-1 - - TRBV10-3 CASHWSIFMNTEAFF TGTGCCAGCCACTGGTCGATTTTCATGAACACTGAAGCTTTCTTT
TRBJ2-3 few TRBD1 TRBV14 CASSPGQGGTDTQYF TGTGCCAGCAGTCCGGGACAGGGGGGAACAGATACGCAGTATTTT
TRBJ1-1 - - TRBV6-5 CASSERQLNTEAFF TGTGCCAGCAGTGAAAGACAGTTGAACACTGAAGCTTTCTTT
TRBJ2-5 - - TRBV7-2 CASREGILGIGTQYF TGTGCCAGCAGAGAGGGCATCCTCGGCATCGGGACCCAGTACTTC
TRBJ2-2 few - TRBV9 CASSVEGTGELFF TGTGCCAGCAGCGTAGAGGGGACCGGGGAGCTGTTTTTT
TRBJ2-1 many - TRBV10-3 CAINPGGRRATSSYNEQFF TGTGCCATCAACCCAGGGGGGCGTCGGGCCACGAGCTCCTACAATGAGCAGTTCTTC
TRBJ2-7 - TRBD2 TRBV6-5 CASSLAGGRYEQYF TGTGCCAGCAGTTTAGCGGGAGGTCGGTACGAGCAGTACTTC
TRBJ2-5 - - TRBV7-2 CASSSVGGPNQETQYF TGTGCCAGCAGCTCCGTAGGAGGACCTAACCAAGAGACCCAGTACTTC
TRBJ2-3 - - TRBV6-5 CASSYSRATDTQYF TGTGCCAGCAGTTACTCGAGGGCCACAGATACGCAGTATTTT
TRBJ2-2 - TRBD1 TRBV29-1 CSVEGLPGTAGELFF TGCAGCGTTGAAGGCCTCCCCGGGACAGCTGGGGAGCTGTTTTTT
TRBJ2-7 - TRBD1 TRBV5-1 CASSLSGQGSVQYF TGCGCCAGCAGCTTGTCGGGACAGGGGTCTGTGCAGTACTTC
TRBJ2-3 - TRBD2 TRBV5-6 CASSLGGGSTTDTQYF TGTGCCAGCAGCTTAGGCGGGGGGTCAACCACAGATACGCAGTATTTT
TRBJ1-6 - TRBD1 TRBV19 CATRRGTGVSPLHF TGTGCCACAAGAAGGGGGACAGGGGTCTCACCCCTCCACTTT
TRBJ2-6 few TRBD1 TRBV2 CASTGTASGANVLTF TGTGCCAGCACCGGGACAGCTTCTGGGGCCAACGTCCTGACTTTC
TRBJ2-3 few TRBD2 TRBV5-1 CASSLGLAEGDTQYF TGCGCCAGCAGCTTGGGACTAGCGGAAGGGGATACGCAGTATTTT
TRBJ2-1 many TRBD2 TRBV5-5 CASSLGTAGGAYNEQFF TGTGCCAGCAGCTTGGGGACGGCGGGGGGAGCCTACAATGAGCAGTTCTTC
TRBJ2-2 few TRBD1 TRBV29-1 CSVGRQGGTGELFF TGCAGCGTTGGTCGACAGGGGGGTACCGGGGAGCTGTTTTTT
TRBJ2-7 - - TRBV28 CASSLGSMLRASYEQYF TGTGCCAGCAGTTTGGGTAGTATGTTGAGGGCATCCTACGAGCAGTACTTC
TRBJ2-1 few - TRBV25-1 CASSDYRTSYNEQFF TGTGCCAGCAGTGATTACCGGACTTCCTACAATGAGCAGTTCTTC
TRBJ2-7 few TRBD1 TRBV18 CASSNRDRPYEQYF TGTGCCAGCTCAAACCGGGACAGACCCTACGAGCAGTACTTC
TRBJ1-2 few TRBD1 TRBV30 CAWTGQATNGYTF TGTGCCTGGACAGGACAGGCAACGAATGGCTACACCTTC
TRBJ2-5 - - TRBV29-1 CSVEPLARETQYF TGCAGCGTCGAGCCACTAGCCCGGGAGACCCAGTACTTC
TRBJ2-5 - TRBD2 TRBV7-3 CASKLGSGGQETQYF TGTGCCAGCAAGTTAGGTTCGGGGGGCCAAGAGACCCAGTACTTC
TRBJ2-7 - - TRBV15 CATSRAGQSYEQYF TGTGCCACCAGCAGAGCAGGGCAGTCCTACGAGCAGTACTTC
TRBJ2-5 - - TRBV2 CASSEGHSQETQYF TGTGCCAGCAGTGAAGGACATTCGCAAGAGACCCAGTACTTC
TRBJ2-7 few - TRBV5-6 CASSPGGGVSSYEQYF TGTGCCAGCAGCCCCGGCGGAGGGGTGAGCTCCTACGAGCAGTACTTC
TRBJ2-7 few TRBD1 TRBV2 CASSFDRGPNYEQYF TGTGCCAGCAGTTTCGACAGGGGGCCTAACTACGAGCAGTACTTC
TRBJ1-5 few - TRBV28 CASSSPGAGNQPQHF TGTGCCAGCAGCTCCCCAGGGGCAGGCAATCAGCCCCAGCATTTT
TRBJ2-7 few TRBD1 TRBV18 CASSPGTGPYEQYF TGTGCCAGCTCACCAGGGACAGGGCCCTACGAGCAGTACTTC
TRBJ2-2 few - TRBV9 CASSVYDLGATGELFF TGTGCCAGCAGCGTCTATGACCTGGGGGCGACCGGGGAGCTGTTTTTT
TRBJ2-3 - - TRBV6-6 CASSSPDTQYF TGTGCCAGCAGTAGCCCAGATACGCAGTATTTT
TRBJ2-5 few - TRBV12-5 CARSLLASPETQYF TGTGCTAGGTCCCTTCTAGCGTCCCCAGAGACCCAGTACTTC
TRBJ1-4 few - TRBV7-3 CASSFTGSGEKLFF TGTGCCAGCAGCTTTACAGGGTCGGGGGAAAAACTGTTTTTT
TRBJ2-1 few TRBD1 TRBV15 CAITRDRGPYNEQFF TGTGCCATCACCCGGGACAGGGGACCCTACAATGAGCAGTTCTTC
TRBJ1-1 few - TRBV14 CASSQDLSSNTEAFF TGTGCCAGCAGCCAAGATCTATCGTCGAACACTGAAGCTTTCTTT
TRBJ2-7 few TRBD1 TRBV6-6 CATQGDTTYEQYF TGTGCCACCCAGGGGGACACCACCTACGAGCAGTACTTC
TRBJ2-5 - TRBD2 TRBV5-1 CASSLAATSGTETQYF TGCGCCAGCAGCTTGGCTGCGACTAGCGGGACGGAGACCCAGTACTTC
TRBJ2-1 few TRBD2 TRBV6-6 CAISPTGTRVHNEQFF TGTGCCATCTCCCCGACCGGGACTAGGGTTCACAATGAGCAGTTCTTC
TRBJ2-5 few TRBD2 TRBV11-2 CASSGAAGVRETQYF TGTGCCAGCAGTGGCGCAGCGGGGGTGAGAGAGACCCAGTACTTC
TRBJ2-1 - TRBD2 TRBV19 CASSMGTSSHNEQFF TGTGCCAGTAGTATGGGGACTAGCAGCCACAATGAGCAGTTCTTC
TRBJ1-1 - TRBD1 TRBV2 CASTWTGGASTEAFF TGTGCCAGCACTTGGACAGGGGGCGCGAGCACTGAAGCTTTCTTT
TRBJ2-2 few - TRBV2 CASSVYGNTGELFF TGTGCCAGCAGTGTGTACGGGAACACCGGGGAGCTGTTTTTT
TRBJ2-4 - TRBD2 TRBV7-6 CASSLGTSGGAGNIQYF TGTGCCAGCAGCTTAGGGACTAGCGGGGGGGCTGGAAACATTCAGTACTTC
TRBJ1-5 - - TRBV19 CASSTQGNGNQPQHF TGTGCCAGTAGTACCCAGGGAAACGGTAATCAGCCCCAGCATTTT
TRBJ2-1 - TRBD2 TRBV4-2 CASSQDQSAGGDNEQFF TGTGCCAGCAGCCAAGATCAGTCAGCGGGAGGGGACAATGAGCAGTTCTTC
TRBJ1-2 few TRBD1 TRBV5-5 CASSMDRDGYTF TGTGCCAGCAGCATGGACAGGGATGGCTACACCTTC
TRBJ1-3 - - TRBV30 CAWSVDFIQRNTIYF TGTGCCTGGAGTGTAGATTTTATTCAGAGAAACACCATATATTTT
TRBJ1-2 - TRBD1 TRBV7-2 CASSPDATGGRRYGYTF TGTGCCAGCAGCCCCGACGCCACAGGGGGCAGGCGTTATGGCTACACCTTC
TRBJ2-7 - TRBD1 TRBV7-2 CASSDRGSYEQYF TGTGCCAGCAGCGACAGGGGGAGTTACGAGCAGTACTTC
TRBJ1-2 - - TRBV9 CASSRAGGFEYGYTF TGTGCCAGCAGCCGGGCGGGGGGGTTTGAGTATGGCTACACCTTC
TRBJ1-4 - - TRBV27 CASSLRGREKLFF TGTGCCAGCAGTTTAAGGGGAAGGGAAAAACTGTTTTTT